The T cell receptor (beta chain) described here comes from a study of identifying expanded T cells in peripheral blood. Repertoires were generated with immunoSEQ multiplex PCR, while TCRdb's copy carries only in-frame clones and drops some. Here the sample spans around 100,000 clones, roughly 89% being singletons. Collection occurred without any documented infections or immune events in donors. The germline V gene encodes CDR1 SGHTA and CDR2 FQGNSA. J gave up 3 bases and V 7 bases, and 18 bases lay outside the gene matches. This CDR3 has 17 amino acids. This chain links TRBV7-2 with TRBJ2-7; TRBD2 agrees at 7 bases. The TCR was taken from a person aged 18-70 years in good health. Sequenced input: blood. This CDR3 is CASTSGTTINRGYEQYF. The CDR3 DNA sequence: TGTGCCAGCACCTCCGGGACTACCATCAACCGGGGCTACGAGCAGTACTTC.